This is a list of T cell receptor beta chains from one sample in a study of blood T cell repertoires in COVID-19. Sequenced by immunoSEQ multiplex PCR; TCRdb stores in-frame clones only, minus some. Here the sample spans fewer than 250,000 clones, roughly 78% being singletons. The sample was peripheral blood. These receptors all stem from a woman in her thirties or forties with acute or convalescent COVID-19. Each CDR3 is given without its conserved first and last residue. Clone size is shown for a subset of rows, as once, few, many or a class of expanded clone.

j_call clone_size v_call cdr3_aa
TRBJ2-3 . TRBV6-4 ASSETSGMDTQY
TRBJ2-5 . TRBV7-2 ASTATGVMRLGETQY
TRBJ2-3 . TRBV5-1 ASTLTEKQLTDTQY
TRBJ2-1 . TRBV5-4 ASSFFRTNEQF
TRBJ2-7 once TRBV4-3 ASSQEKAALAGGHYEQY
TRBJ1-2 . TRBV25-1 ASSEGGQGVDGYT
TRBJ2-3 . TRBV5-1 ASSLESAAAQY
TRBJ1-6 . TRBV27 ASSFARTGQQPLH
TRBJ1-5 . TRBV4-3 ASSQDESNQPQH
TRBJ1-5 . TRBV9 ASSVDLGPPQH
TRBJ2-1 once TRBV29-1 SVVGHREGAYNEQF
TRBJ2-7 . TRBV2 ASMGLAGGPYEQY
TRBJ2-1 . TRBV7-8 ASSLNREGEQF
TRBJ2-3 . TRBV29-1 SVDGITGGGGTDTQY
TRBJ2-6 . TRBV3-1/TRBV3-2 ASSQAGTVNVLT
TRBJ2-1 . TRBV5-1 ASSLSSGRLVYNEQF
TRBJ2-4 . TRBV6-1 ASSDPGTSGRASAKNIQY
TRBJ1-1 . TRBV11-2 ASSAPQYTEAF
TRBJ2-3 . TRBV9 ASSLTDRGPDTQY
TRBJ1-2 . TRBV14 ASSREASYGYT
TRBJ2-2 few TRBV7-8 ASSFEREGTTGELF
TRBJ1-6 . TRBV9 ASSAQGGYNSPLH
TRBJ2-1 . TRBV5-5 ASTTSGYTYNEQF
TRBJ2-5 . TRBV2 ASSEGAAGGQETQY
TRBJ2-3 . TRBV14 ASSRGRKGTDTQY
TRBJ1-1 . TRBV7-6 ASSPHPGVETEAF
TRBJ1-5 . TRBV10-3 AIGGTGGGPQH
TRBJ2-2 few TRBV29-1 SVQTGMSPGELF
TRBJ1-5 . TRBV19 ASRVTRDQPQH
TRBJ1-1 . TRBV7-9 ASSLYKGRTGEQTEAF
TRBJ1-6 once TRBV7-2 ASSLPPGGNSPLH
TRBJ2-7 . TRBV27 ASSWSRGYEQY
TRBJ2-1 . TRBV7-9 ASSLRGQKVSYNEQF
TRBJ2-6 many TRBV5-1 ASSLGQPGANVLT
TRBJ1-5 once TRBV15 ATSTKGSQPQH
TRBJ1-1 . TRBV5-6 ASSLGDIEAF
TRBJ2-7 . TRBV5-1 ASSEPRAGLPEQY
TRBJ1-1 . TRBV19 ASSGPPVPEAF
TRBJ2-5 . TRBV28 ASSFLQESQETQY
TRBJ2-7 . TRBV2 ASSGQGNYEQY
TRBJ2-2 . TRBV11-3 ASSLGVGKSGGELF
TRBJ1-2 . TRBV5-5 ASSPRPGDGYT
TRBJ2-7 . TRBV5-4 ASSLDRSQIEQY
TRBJ1-3 few TRBV4-1 ASSQDRDTHSGNTIY